Shown below are 30 T cell receptor beta chains from a single sample sequenced in a study of blood T cell repertoires in COVID-19. Libraries were prepared by immunoSEQ multiplex PCR; TCRdb keeps only in-frame clonotypes and omits some of them. The repertoire has approximately 270,000 clones, approximately 90% of them found once; the top ten carry around 0.84%. The specimen sequenced was peripheral blood. The receptors here all came from a man between 25 and 39 years old with acute or convalescent COVID-19.

The chain is built from TRBV6-5 and TRBJ2-5; 10 nucleotides align to TRBD1. This CDR3 comprises 16 residues. The germline V gene encodes CDR1 MNHEY and CDR2 SVGAGI. The J segment lost 2 bases and the V segment lost 4 bases, leaving 7 bases of the junction unmatched. CDR3 in amino acids: CASSFQDRGGQETQYF. The CDR3 nucleotides are TGTGCCAGCAGTTTCCAGGACAGGGGGGGTCAAGAGACCCAGTACTTC.

V and J are TRBV19 and TRBJ1-5; TRBD1 matches at 8 bases. The CDR3 contains 15 residues. The germline V gene encodes CDR1 LNHDA and CDR2 SQIVND (reference sequence). J was trimmed by 4 bases and V by 4 bases; bases with no gene match: 6. CDR3 residues: CASSTGQGTNQPQHF. The CDR3 DNA is TGTGCCAGTAGTACCGGACAGGGAACAAATCAGCCCCAGCATTTT. Together with reference TRBV19 and TRBJ1-5, the CDR3 gives the full variable domain: DGGITQSPKYLFRKEGQNVTLSCEQNLNHDAMYWYRQDPGQGLRLIYYSQIVNDFQKGDIAEGYSVSREKKESFPLTVTSAQKNPTAFYLCASSTGQGTNQPQHFGDGTRLSIL.

The genes are TRBV30 and TRBJ2-5; 9 nucleotides align to TRBD2. The CDR3 runs 18 residues. Germline trimming cut 0 bases from V and 4 bases from J; bases unmatched to any gene: 15. CDR1 and CDR2 from the germline V gene are GTSNPN and SVGIG (reference sequence). The CDR3 is CAWSVRSSGISLGETQYF. Here the CDR3 DNA reads TGTGCCTGGAGTGTACGGTCTAGCGGGATTTCATTAGGAGAGACCCAGTACTTC.

This chain joins TRBV15 and TRBJ1-5, with D uncertain. The germline V and J ends were trimmed by 3 bases and 11 bases, with 8 bases remaining between them. Per germline, CDR1 LNHNV and CDR2 YYDKDF (reference sequence). The CDR3 is 11 residues long. CDR3 residues: CATSSHYAQHF. The CDR3 nucleotides read TGTGCCACCAGCAGCCACTACGCCCAGCATTTT.

The V gene is TRBV5-5, the J gene TRBJ1-2; TRBD1 might be the D (6 bases). The V gene lost 2 bases and the J gene lost 2 bases, with 10 bases spanning the gap. Germline CDR1 is SGHKS and CDR2 is YYEKEE (reference sequence). The CDR3 covers 14 residues. CDR3 region: CASSFVQGNYGYTF. DNA for the CDR3: TGTGCCAGCAGCTTCGTTCAGGGGAACTATGGCTACACCTTC.

V is TRBV5-4 and J is TRBJ2-3, with a tentative D call TRBD1 (6 bases). CDR1 and CDR2 (germline): SGHNT, YYREEE (reference sequence). The V end was cut by 3 bases, the J end by 11 bases, with 13 bases between. The CDR3 contains 12 residues. The CDR3 protein is CASSSDSRGQYF. In nucleotides, the CDR3 is TGTGCCAGCAGCTCCGATTCCAGGGGGCAGTATTTT.

The CDR3 DNA reads as TGTGCCAGTAGTATTCGGCAGGGGGCTTACGCTTTCTTT. Its translation is CASSIRQGAYAFF. The chain joins TRBV19 to TRBJ1-1; 8 nucleotides match TRBD1. The CDR3 loop spans 13 amino acids. V lost 3 bases to trimming and J lost 11 bases; unmatched junction nucleotides: 8. Germline-derived CDR1 and CDR2 are LNHDA and SQIVND (reference sequence).

The chain links TRBV5-1 to TRBJ2-4; 9 bases align to TRBD1. The V gene's germline CDR1 is SGHRS and CDR2 YFSETQ. This CDR3 is built from 17 residues. The trim removed 4 bases at V and 10 bases at J, leaving 18 bases unmatched. In DNA form, the CDR3 reads TGCGCCAGCAGCGGGCCTTCGGGACAGGGAAAGATAGAGATTCAGTACTTC. It specifies CASSGPSGQGKIEIQYF.

The chain is built from TRBV30 and TRBJ2-3; 7 bases match TRBD2. V lost 6 bases to trimming and J lost 2 bases; unmatched junction nucleotides: 11. Germline CDR1 and CDR2: GTSNPN and SVGIG (reference sequence). The CDR3 has 15 amino acids. The CDR3 DNA is TGTGCCTGCGGAACCGGGACTATATACACAGATACGCAGTATTTT. Translated: CACGTGTIYTDTQYF.

The chain carries TRBV30 and TRBJ2-2; D is uncertain. Between the trimmed V and J ends, which lost 0 bases and 6 bases, there was a span of 8 bases. CDR3 length equals 13 residues. Looked up from germline, CDR1 is GTSNPN and CDR2 is SVGIG (reference sequence). The DNA of the CDR3 is TGTGCCTGGAGTGTACAAGTTTCCGGGGAGCTGTTTTTT. Protein: CAWSVQVSGELFF.

The CDR3 protein is CASSPSGRGRGTGELFF. The CDR3 nucleotides read TGTGCCAGCAGCCCCAGTGGGCGGGGGCGCGGCACCGGGGAGCTGTTTTTT. The gene calls are TRBV7-3 and TRBJ2-2; the D gene is possibly TRBD2 (7 bases). The CDR3 sequence is 17 residues long. The V end lost 5 bases, the J end lost 4 bases, and 20 bases lay between the germline ends. Looked up from germline, CDR1 is SGHTA and CDR2 is FQGTGA. Full variable domain (outside the CDR3, taken from reference TRBV7-3 and TRBJ2-2): GAGVSQTPSNKVTEKGKYVELRCDPISGHTALYWYRQSLGQGPEFLIYFQGTGAADDSGLPNDRFFAVRPEGSVSTLKIQRTERGDSAVYLCASSPSGRGRGTGELFFGEGSRLTVL.

This clone was seen once. The rearrangement joins TRBV5-1 to TRBJ1-1; 8 bases fit TRBD1. The germline V gene encodes CDR1 SGHRS and CDR2 YFSETQ. After removal of 2 bases from V and 5 bases from J, the junction contained 2 bases not matched to a gene. The length of the CDR3 is 13 residues. CDR3 in amino acids: CASSFHRGTEAFF. In DNA form, the CDR3 reads TGCGCCAGCAGCTTTCACAGGGGGACTGAAGCTTTCTTT. The full variable domain, in which reference TRBV5-1 and TRBJ1-1 provide the parts outside the CDR3, is KAGVTQTPRYLIKTRGQQVTLSCSPISGHRSVSWYQQTPGQGLQFLFEYFSETQRNKGNFPGRFSGRQFSNSRSEMNVSTLELGDSALYLCASSFHRGTEAFFGQGTRLTVV.

The chain is built from TRBV6-1 and TRBJ2-7; 10 positions agree with TRBD2. This CDR3 region has 17 residues. V dropped 4 bases and J dropped 0; count of bases not matched to a gene: 9. CDR1 MNHNS and CDR2 SASEGT come from the germline V gene. CDR3 nucleotides: TGTGCCAGCAGTGTCCAGCGGGGGGGGACCATCTCCTACGAGCAGTACTTC. Amino acid sequence: CASSVQRGGTISYEQYF.

The rearrangement joins TRBV6-6 to TRBJ1-6; possible D gene TRBD1, 5 bases. Germline loops: CDR1 MNHNY, CDR2 SVGAGI (reference sequence). This CDR3 spans 14 amino acids. The V gene lost 8 bases and the J gene lost 4 bases, with 12 bases spanning the gap. The CDR3 DNA reads as TGTGCCAGCTCGGGTGGGGGGTATAATTCACCCCTCCACTTT. It codes for CASSGGGYNSPLHF.

A word on this clone: A read error may account for a junction end that differs from germline. The rearrangement uses TRBV28 and TRBJ1-1; 7 bases line up with TRBD1. This CDR3 is built from 13 residues. The germline gives CDR1 MDHEN, CDR2 SYDVKM. The CDR3: CASSLISETGPSF. As DNA, the CDR3 is TGTGCCAGCAGTTTAATCTCCGAGACAGGGCCATCTTTT.

The chain is built from TRBV7-9 and TRBJ2-3; the match to TRBD1 covers 8 bases. Germline trimming cut 5 bases from V and 4 bases from J; bases unmatched to any gene: 5. CDR1 is SEHNR, CDR2 FQNEAQ, per germline (reference sequence). The CDR3 runs to 14 residues. The CDR3: CASSRDRYPDTQYF. The DNA for the CDR3 is TGTGCCAGCAGCCGGGACAGGTACCCAGATACGCAGTATTTT.

V usage is TRBV11-2 and J usage is TRBJ1-2; TRBD1 aligns across 11 bases. The CDR3 is 15 amino acids. J gave up 1 base and V 5 bases, and 3 bases lay outside the gene matches. Germline loops: CDR1 SGHAT, CDR2 FQNNGV. In DNA, the CDR3 is TGTGCCAGCAGCCAGGGGACAGGGGGTAACTATGGCTACACCTTC. Translating it yields CASSQGTGGNYGYTF.

This clone was counted a single time. CDR3 region: CASSLTDRAYEQYF. The DNA of the CDR3 is TGTGCCAGCAGTTTAACCGACAGAGCCTACGAGCAGTACTTC. The V and J genes are TRBV28 and TRBJ2-7; tentatively, D is TRBD1 (5 bases). In germline, CDR1 is MDHEN, CDR2 SYDVKM. The CDR3 runs 14 residues. The germline V and J ends were trimmed by 2 bases and 2 bases, with 10 bases remaining between them.

CDR3 DNA sequence: TGTGCCAGCACCCTGGGCCCCGGGAAGCCCCAGCATTTT. Its protein product is CASTLGPGKPQHF. The rearrangement joins TRBV28 to TRBJ1-5; D gene uncertain. The CDR3 extends over 13 amino acids. V was trimmed by 7 bases and J by 8 bases, leaving 15 bases between them. CDR1 is MDHEN and CDR2 is SYDVKM in the germline V gene.

V gene TRBV2 combines with J gene TRBJ1-6, with 7 nucleotides matching TRBD1. V was pared by 6 bases and J by 6 bases, with 5 bases of the junction left unmatched. The CDR3 spans 14 residues. CDR1 and CDR2 (germline): SNHLY, FYNNEI. The CDR3 DNA follows: TGTGCCAGCAGGGGACAGCCGGCTAATTCACCCCTCCACTTT. Residues: CASRGQPANSPLHF.

The chain joins TRBV2 to TRBJ2-5; TRBD1 aligns across 9 bases. J was trimmed by 1 base and V by 8 bases; bases with no gene match: 5. There are 14 residues in the CDR3. Germline V gene lookup returns CDR1 SNHLY and CDR2 FYNNEI. CDR3 residues: CASGTGRIQETQYF. The DNA for the CDR3 is TGTGCCAGCGGGACAGGGCGAATCCAAGAGACCCAGTACTTC.

This clone was recorded once. The V and J genes are TRBV9 and TRBJ2-2; D uncertain. This CDR3 is 17 amino acids long. Germline V gene lookup returns CDR1 SGDLS and CDR2 YYNGEE. V lost 0 bases and J lost 0, with 12 bases in between. CDR3 amino acids: CASSVDWQRANTGELFF. Written as DNA, the CDR3 is TGTGCCAGCAGCGTAGATTGGCAGCGTGCGAACACCGGGGAGCTGTTTTTT.

The chain uses TRBV27 and TRBJ1-1, with D possibly matching TRBD1 (6 bases). The ends were cut back, 5 bases at V and 5 bases at J, with 12 bases in the middle. Germline CDR1 and CDR2: MNHEY and SMNVEV (reference sequence). This CDR3 spans 13 amino acids. CDR3 region: CASSRHRETEAFF. In DNA, the CDR3 is TGTGCCAGCAGTCGTCACAGGGAGACTGAAGCTTTCTTT.

This clone was recorded many times. V usage is TRBV19 and J usage is TRBJ1-4; unclear D gene. This CDR3 region has 14 residues. V lost 5 bases, J lost 12 bases, and 19 bases lay in between. The germline V gene encodes CDR1 LNHDA and CDR2 SQIVND (reference sequence). This CDR3 is CASSPRGRGEELFF. The DNA of the CDR3 is TGTGCCAGTAGTCCCCGAGGTCGGGGTGAGGAACTGTTTTTT. Combining the CDR3 with reference TRBV19 and TRBJ1-4 gives the whole variable domain DGGITQSPKYLFRKEGQNVTLSCEQNLNHDAMYWYRQDPGQGLRLIYYSQIVNDFQKGDIAEGYSVSREKKESFPLTVTSAQKNPTAFYLCASSPRGRGEELFFGSGTQLSVL.

This rearrangement joins TRBV28 to TRBJ1-5; D not resolved. Trimming cost V 6 bases and J 6 bases, with 9 bases left between them. The CDR3 loop spans 12 amino acids. In germline, CDR1 is MDHEN, CDR2 SYDVKM. CDR3 DNA: TGTGCCAGCAGGGTATGGAGTCAGCCCCAGCATTTT. It yields the protein CASRVWSQPQHF.

The chain employs TRBV28 and TRBJ2-7; 10 bases fit TRBD1. Trimming removed 6 bases from V and 0 bases from J; junction bases left unmatched: 5. CDR1 MDHEN and CDR2 SYDVKM come from the germline V gene. This CDR3 spans 15 amino acids. The DNA for the CDR3 is TGTGCCAGCAGAACGACAGGGGGCAGCTCCTACGAGCAGTACTTC. As protein: CASRTTGGSSYEQYF.

The chain couples TRBV20-1 to TRBJ2-7; unclear D gene. CDR3 length equals 11 residues. The V gene's germline CDR1 is DFQATT and CDR2 SNEGSKA (reference sequence). V lost 6 bases, J lost 3 bases, and 9 bases lay in between. This chain's CDR3 is CSAERGYEQYF. DNA for the CDR3: TGCAGTGCAGAGCGAGGCTACGAGCAGTACTTC.

The chain links TRBV19 to TRBJ2-3, with 15 bases matching TRBD2. Germline V gives CDR1 LNHDA, CDR2 SQIVND (reference sequence). V lost 5 bases and J lost 5; bases outside the gene matches: 2. The CDR3 spans 15 residues. DNA for the CDR3: TGTGCCAGTAGTGGACTAGCGGGAGGGGAAGATACGCAGTATTTT. Residues: CASSGLAGGEDTQYF.

The chain couples TRBV10-1 to TRBJ1-1; D call uncertain. This CDR3 has 13 residues. Trimming removed 3 bases at V and 9 bases at J, with 14 bases between. The V gene's germline CDR1 is WNHNN and CDR2 SYGVQD (reference sequence). CDR3 sequence (DNA): TGCGCCAGCAGTGACCTTCGAGGTAGTAAAGCTTTCTTT. Its protein is CASSDLRGSKAFF.

The genes are TRBV28 and TRBJ2-1; 9 bases agree with TRBD2. Germline loops: CDR1 MDHEN, CDR2 SYDVKM. The ends lost 5 bases at V and 10 bases at J; junction bases unmatched: 15. The CDR3 has 16 amino acids. The CDR3 DNA reads as TGTGCCAGCAGTCTACTAGGCGGGGGGGCATCAGGCGAGCAGTTCTTC. Protein product: CASSLLGGGASGEQFF.